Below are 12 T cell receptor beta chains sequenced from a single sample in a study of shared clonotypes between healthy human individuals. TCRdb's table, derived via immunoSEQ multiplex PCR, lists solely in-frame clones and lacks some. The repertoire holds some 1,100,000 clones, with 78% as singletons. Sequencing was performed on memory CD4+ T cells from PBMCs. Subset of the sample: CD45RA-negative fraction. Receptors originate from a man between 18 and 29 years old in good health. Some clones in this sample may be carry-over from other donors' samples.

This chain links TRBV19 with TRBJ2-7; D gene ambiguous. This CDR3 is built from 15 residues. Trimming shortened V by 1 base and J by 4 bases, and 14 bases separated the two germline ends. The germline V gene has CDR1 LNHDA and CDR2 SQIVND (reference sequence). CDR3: CASSIVLARGYEQYF. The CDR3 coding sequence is TGTGCCAGTAGTATAGTCTTAGCTAGAGGATACGAGCAGTACTTC.

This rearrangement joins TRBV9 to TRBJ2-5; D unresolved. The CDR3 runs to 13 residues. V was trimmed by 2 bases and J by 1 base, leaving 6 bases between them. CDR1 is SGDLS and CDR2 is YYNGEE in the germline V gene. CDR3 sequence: CASSVSPQETQYF. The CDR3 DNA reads TGTGCCAGCAGCGTTAGCCCCCAAGAGACCCAGTACTTC.

The CDR3 DNA follows: TGCGCCAGCAGCTTGGCCTTAGGACAGGGATACACTAGCACAGATACGCAGTATTTT. Translation: CASSLALGQGYTSTDTQYF. This rearrangement joins TRBV5-1 to TRBJ2-3; 8 bases agree with TRBD1. The length of the CDR3 is 19 residues. The germline CDR1 and CDR2 sequences are SGHRS and YFSETQ. Germline trimming cut 0 bases from V and 0 bases from J; bases unmatched to any gene: 12.

This CDR3 is CATSRDLMRSSYEQYF. The CDR3 region has the DNA TGTGCCACCAGCAGAGATCTTATGCGGTCCTCCTACGAGCAGTACTTC. This rearrangement joins TRBV15 to TRBJ2-7; the D is unclear. V was shortened by 0 bases and J by 0 bases, with 12 bases between the two germline ends. The CDR3 loop spans 16 amino acids. Looked up from germline, CDR1 is LNHNV and CDR2 is YYDKDF (reference sequence).

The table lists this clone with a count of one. The CDR3 region has the DNA TGTGCCAGCAGCTGGACTCCCCAGAACACTGAAGCTTTCTTT. It encodes CASSWTPQNTEAFF. The chain recombines TRBV7-9 with TRBJ1-1, with D unclear. V gave up 4 bases and J gave up 1 base, with 10 bases separating them. CDR1 and CDR2 (germline): SEHNR, FQNEAQ (reference sequence). This CDR3 comprises 14 residues.

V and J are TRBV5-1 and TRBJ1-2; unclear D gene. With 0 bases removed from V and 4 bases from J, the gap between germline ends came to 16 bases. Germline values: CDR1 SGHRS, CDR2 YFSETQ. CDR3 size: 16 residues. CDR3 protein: CASSLATREGGYGYTF. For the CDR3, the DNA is TGCGCCAGCAGCTTGGCTACGAGGGAGGGCGGCTATGGCTACACCTTC.

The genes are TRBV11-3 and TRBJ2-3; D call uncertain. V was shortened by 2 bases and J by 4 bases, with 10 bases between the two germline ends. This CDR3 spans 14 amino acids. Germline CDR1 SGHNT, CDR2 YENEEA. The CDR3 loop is CASSLSGTSDTQYF. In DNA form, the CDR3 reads TGTGCCAGCAGCTTATCGGGTACCTCAGATACGCAGTATTTT.

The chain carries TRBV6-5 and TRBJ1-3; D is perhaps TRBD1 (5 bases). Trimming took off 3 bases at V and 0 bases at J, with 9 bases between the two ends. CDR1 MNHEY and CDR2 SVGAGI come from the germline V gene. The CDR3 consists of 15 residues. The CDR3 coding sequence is TGTGCCAGCAGTTATGACGGGACCTCTGGAAACACCATATATTTT. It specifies CASSYDGTSGNTIYF.

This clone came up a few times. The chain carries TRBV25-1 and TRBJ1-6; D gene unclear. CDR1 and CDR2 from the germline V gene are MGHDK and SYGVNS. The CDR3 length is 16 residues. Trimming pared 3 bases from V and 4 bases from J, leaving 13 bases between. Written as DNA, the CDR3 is TGTGCCAGCAGTGACCGGATGTTGGGATATAATTCACCCCTCCACTTT. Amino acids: CASSDRMLGYNSPLHF.

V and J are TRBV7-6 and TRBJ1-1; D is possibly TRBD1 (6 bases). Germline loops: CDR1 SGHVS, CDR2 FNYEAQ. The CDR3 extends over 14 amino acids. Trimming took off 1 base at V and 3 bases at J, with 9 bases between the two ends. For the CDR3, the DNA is TGTGCCAGCAGCTTAGTAGGGGGAGACACTGAAGCTTTCTTT. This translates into CASSLVGGDTEAFF.

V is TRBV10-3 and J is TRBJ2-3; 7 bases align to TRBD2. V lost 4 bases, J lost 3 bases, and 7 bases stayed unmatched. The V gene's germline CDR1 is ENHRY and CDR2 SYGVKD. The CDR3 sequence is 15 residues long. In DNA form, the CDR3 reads TGTGCCATCAGTGTTGGCGGGAGCTCGACAGATACGCAGTATTTT. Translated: CAISVGGSSTDTQYF.

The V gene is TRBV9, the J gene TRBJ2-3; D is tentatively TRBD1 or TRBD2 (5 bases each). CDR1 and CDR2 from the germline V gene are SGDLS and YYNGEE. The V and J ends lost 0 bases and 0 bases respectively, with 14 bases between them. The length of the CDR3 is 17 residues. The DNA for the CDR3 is TGTGCCAGCAGCGTAGGTGTCGGGACCTATAGCACAGATACGCAGTATTTT. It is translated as CASSVGVGTYSTDTQYF.